This T cell receptor beta chain was sequenced in a study of blood T cell repertoires in COVID-19. Study details: Some COVID-19 samples were acute and others convalescent; all came from the United States, Italy and Spain.

Germline loops: CDR1 SGHKS, CDR2 YYEKEE (reference sequence). This CDR3 has 15 amino acids. Trimming took off 0 bases at V and 2 bases at J, with 9 bases between the two ends. The method was immunoSEQ multiplex PCR; TCRdb's version includes in-frame clones alone and lacks a portion of them. The data show approximately 120,000 clones, with around 81% seen just once and around 4.7% held by the top ten. This sequence originates from a human donor in a cohort sampled during active or convalescent COVID-19. The chain carries TRBV5-5 and TRBJ1-5, with D perhaps matching TRBD1 (6 bases). Sequenced input: peripheral blood. CDR3: CASSLAPGGNQPQHF. The CDR3 bases are TGTGCCAGCAGCTTGGCGCCAGGGGGCAATCAGCCCCAGCATTTT. The variable domain in full, with the rest retrieved from reference TRBV5-5 and TRBJ1-5, is DAGVTQSPTHLIKTRGQQVTLRCSPISGHKSVSWYQQVLGQGPQFIFQYYEKEERGRGNFPDRFSARQFPNYSSELNVNALLLGDSALYLCASSLAPGGNQPQHFGDGTRLSIL.